Listed below are T cell receptor beta chains from one sample, sequenced in a study of early T cells in non-severe SARS-CoV-2 infection. Using its own MiXCR run on the 5' RACE reads, TCRdb lists one record per CDR3 protein. The sample consists of 75,000 to 100,000 distinct CDR3 sequences, about 15% of them appearing once. The specimen was whole blood. These receptors were taken from an adult who was a healthcare worker with PCR-confirmed SARS-CoV-2 infection or an uninfected control (not recorded which). Each CDR3 is given with its conserved first and last residue. D genes are given only for firm matches. Only part of the rows carry a size: once, few, many, or a class if the clone is expanded.

v_gene	abundance	d_gene	j_gene	CDR3aa	CDR3nt
TRBV10-3	many	NA	TRBJ1-3	CAISESLLSGNTIYF	TGTGCCATCAGTGAGTCACTCCTCTCTGGAAACACCATATATTTT
TRBV20-1	few	TRBD1	TRBJ2-1	CSARFGTGVYNEQFF	TGCAGTGCTCGTTTCGGGACAGGCGTCTACAATGAGCAGTTCTTC
TRBV4-1	NA	TRBD2	TRBJ2-2	CASRRTSGGANTGELFF	TGCGCCAGCAGGCGTACCAGCGGGGGGGCGAACACCGGGGAGCTGTTTTTT
TRBV2	few	TRBD2	TRBJ2-3	CASTTGRPPGLAGALHSDTQYF	TGTGCCAGCACGACCGGCAGACCACCGGGACTAGCGGGGGCCCTTCATTCGGATACGCAGTATTTT
TRBV7-9	NA	TRBD1	TRBJ2-1	CASSQQGASSYNEQFF	TGTGCCAGCAGCCAACAGGGGGCGAGCTCCTACAATGAGCAGTTCTTC
TRBV6-1	few	NA	TRBJ1-2	CASTPTAAGVNYGYTF	TGTGCCAGCACGCCGACCGCGGCAGGGGTTAACTATGGCTACACCTTC
TRBV11-2	many	NA	TRBJ2-5	CASSLGRGVIQETQYF	TGTGCCAGCAGCTTAGGAAGGGGGGTCATCCAAGAGACCCAGTACTTC
TRBV14	NA	TRBD2	TRBJ2-3	CASSQGSGISTDTQYF	TGTGCCAGCAGCCAAGGAAGCGGGATAAGCACAGATACGCAGTATTTT
TRBV3-1	NA	NA	TRBJ2-2	CASSQVGGLNTGELFF	TGTGCCAGCAGCCAAGTGGGGGGTCTGAACACCGGGGAGCTGTTTTTT
TRBV10-2	NA	TRBD1	TRBJ1-2	CASSQDRGVGYTF	TGCGCCAGCTCACAGGACAGGGGGGTTGGCTACACCTTC
TRBV18	NA	NA	TRBJ1-5	CASSSPKEGQPQHF	TGTGCCAGCTCCTCTCCGAAGGAGGGTCAGCCCCAGCATTTT
TRBV4-1	NA	TRBD2	TRBJ2-1	CASSHLGLAGGPSSYNEQFF	TGCGCCAGCAGCCATCTCGGACTAGCGGGGGGTCCTAGCTCCTACAATGAGCAGTTCTTC
TRBV6-1	few	NA	TRBJ2-2	CASRRDPTTGELFF	TGTGCCAGCAGGAGGGACCCTACGACCGGGGAGCTGTTTTTT
TRBV6-1	NA	NA	TRBJ2-3	CASRMAWRGLNTDTQYF	TGTGCCAGCAGGATGGCGTGGCGGGGGCTTAACACAGATACGCAGTATTTT
TRBV20-1	NA	TRBD1	TRBJ1-5	CSALDRESNQPQHF	TGCAGTGCTCTCGACAGGGAAAGCAATCAGCCCCAGCATTTT
TRBV28	few	TRBD1	TRBJ1-2	CASSLTPGQGPGYTF	TGTGCCAGCAGCCTCACTCCGGGACAGGGACCGGGCTACACCTTC
TRBV12-3/TRBV12-4	few	NA	TRBJ1-2	CASSFSSGSGYTF	TGTGCCAGCAGTTTCTCTTCGGGATCTGGCTACACCTTC
TRBV9	few	NA	TRBJ1-1	CASSPSGAGEHTEAFF	TGTGCCAGCAGCCCGTCGGGGGCAGGTGAGCACACTGAAGCTTTCTTT
TRBV5-1	few	TRBD2	TRBJ2-1	CASSRGGGVPYNEQFF	TGCGCCAGCAGTCGCGGCGGGGGTGTACCCTACAATGAGCAGTTCTTC
TRBV14	many	NA	TRBJ2-2	CASSQGRAEHTGELFF	TGTGCCAGCAGCCAAGGTCGAGCAGAACACACCGGGGAGCTGTTTTTT
TRBV27	NA	NA	TRBJ1-1	CASSPEGEMNTEAFF	TGTGCCAGCAGCCCCGAGGGCGAAATGAACACTGAAGCTTTCTTT
TRBV9	NA	NA	TRBJ1-3	CASTSGHSGNTIYF	TGTGCCAGCACGAGCGGGCATTCTGGAAACACCATATATTTT
TRBV7-3	NA	TRBD1	TRBJ1-1	CASSPGTGRGTEAFF	TGTGCCAGCAGCCCAGGGACAGGTAGGGGCACTGAAGCTTTCTTT
TRBV19	many	TRBD1	TRBJ2-3	CASQAQGADTQYF	TGTGCCAGCCAAGCACAGGGGGCAGATACGCAGTATTTT
TRBV6-5	NA	NA	TRBJ2-3	CASYSAGLFTDTQYF	TGTGCCAGCTACTCCGCGGGACTCTTTACAGATACGCAGTATTTT
TRBV30	NA	TRBD1	TRBJ2-3	CAWSVLGTVADTQYF	TGTGCCTGGAGTGTACTCGGGACAGTTGCAGATACGCAGTATTTT
TRBV20-1	NA	NA	TRBJ1-1	CSARVTVNRNTEAFF	TGCAGTGCTAGAGTGACCGTTAACCGGAACACTGAAGCTTTCTTT
TRBV11-2	NA	NA	TRBJ1-1	CASSWTPGNTEAFF	TGTGCCAGCAGCTGGACCCCCGGGAACACTGAAGCTTTCTTT
TRBV20-1	few	NA	TRBJ1-4	CSARDGKSTNEKLFF	TGCAGTGCTAGAGACGGCAAGTCGACTAATGAAAAACTGTTTTTT
TRBV3-1	NA	NA	TRBJ2-4	CASSPYTVQVQYF	TGTGCCAGCAGCCCGTATACCGTACAGGTTCAGTACTTC
TRBV7-8	NA	NA	TRBJ1-2	CASSLAAGRDGYTF	TGTGCCAGCAGCTTAGCTGCAGGGAGGGATGGCTACACCTTC
TRBV9	NA	NA	TRBJ2-5	CASSVGLTETQYF	TGTGCCAGCAGCGTCGGCCTTACAGAGACCCAGTACTTC
TRBV12-5	few	NA	TRBJ1-1	CASGLRMNTEAFF	TGTGCTAGTGGCTTACGGATGAACACTGAAGCTTTCTTT
TRBV2	few	NA	TRBJ2-3	CASRPQGGTDTQYF	TGTGCCAGCAGGCCGCAGGGAGGCACAGATACGCAGTATTTT
TRBV12-3/TRBV12-4	many	NA	TRBJ1-2	CASSFRRGYGYTF	TGTGCCAGCAGTTTTAGAAGGGGCTATGGCTACACCTTC
TRBV7-2	NA	TRBD1	TRBJ1-1	CASSRGQGFTEAFF	TGTGCCAGCAGCCGTGGACAGGGGTTCACTGAAGCTTTCTTT
TRBV9	NA	NA	TRBJ1-4	CASSVQASWEKLFF	TGTGCCAGCAGCGTACAGGCCAGCTGGGAAAAACTGTTTTTT
TRBV11-2	NA	NA	TRBJ2-3	CASSPILVTSTDTQYF	TGTGCCAGCAGCCCGATTTTGGTGACTAGCACAGATACGCAGTATTTT
TRBV18	NA	NA	TRBJ1-4	CASSPGVVDEKLFF	TGTGCCAGCTCACCGGGGGTGGTAGATGAAAAACTGTTTTTT
TRBV19	NA	NA	TRBJ2-1	CASSIFVGSTYNEQFF	TGTGCCAGTAGTATATTTGTGGGTAGCACCTACAATGAGCAGTTCTTC
TRBV5-1	many	NA	TRBJ1-1	CASSLMQPMNTEAFF	TGCGCCAGCAGCTTGATGCAGCCCATGAACACTGAAGCTTTCTTT
TRBV7-9	few	TRBD1	TRBJ1-2	CASSSRDSINYGYTF	TGTGCCAGCAGCAGCCGGGACAGCATAAACTATGGCTACACCTTC
TRBV29-1	NA	NA	TRBJ2-3	CSVGGLGGVRDTQYF	TGCAGCGTGGGGGGACTTGGTGGAGTCCGAGATACGCAGTATTTT
TRBV5-6	NA	NA	TRBJ1-3	CASSTDGRAGGNTIYF	TGTGCCAGCAGCACCGACGGTAGGGCCGGAGGAAACACCATATATTTT
TRBV10-2	few	TRBD2	TRBJ2-5	CASSESITAGGSQETQYF	TGCGCCAGCAGTGAGTCGATTACAGCGGGGGGATCCCAAGAGACCCAGTACTTC
TRBV18	many	NA	TRBJ2-1	CASSPLMGVNEQFF	TGTGCCAGCTCACCACTAATGGGAGTGAATGAGCAGTTCTTC